One sample yielded the 23 T cell receptor beta chains listed below, sequenced in a study of prognosis after radiotherapy for stage I lung cancer. TCR beta CDR3 amplification from genomic DNA was performed by two-round multiplex PCR. Specific primers for each TRBV and TRBJ gene were what first-round PCR used. TCRdb redid the calling of the multiplex PCR reads with MiXCR, one entry per CDR3 protein. The sample includes more than 30,000 distinct CDR3 sequences, 42% of them seen just once. The sequencing used PBMCs, collected before or after stereotactic body radiation therapy (not recorded which). The receptor source for this set is a donor at least 50 years old with non-small cell lung cancer.

This clonotype occurred once. The junction departs from germline at one end; a sequencing error may be responsible. V and J are TRBV12-3 or TRBV12-4 and TRBJ1-2; D perhaps matches TRBD1 (6 bases). The CDR3 spans 14 residues. The CDR3, as DNA: TGTGCCAGCAGTTCATCAGGGGCTACCTATAGCTACACCTTC. Translation: CASSSSGATYSYTF.

This sequence joins TRBV5-1 and TRBJ2-2, with TRBD2 identical over 10 bases. V shed 0 bases, J shed 4 bases, and the junction held 3 bases outside the gene matches. The CDR3 runs to 16 residues. In germline, CDR1 is SGHRS, CDR2 YFSETQ. The chain's CDR3 is CASSLGGLAVTGELFF. The CDR3 DNA sequence: TGCGCCAGCAGCTTGGGTGGACTAGCGGTCACCGGGGAGCTGTTTTTT.

This clonotype was detected many times. The chain uses TRBV20-1 and TRBJ2-1; D ambiguous. The CDR3 length is 10 residues. Trimming took off 5 bases at V and 5 bases at J, with 4 bases between the two ends. CDR1 is DFQATT and CDR2 is SNEGSKA in the germline V gene (reference sequence). The CDR3 nucleotides are TGCAGTGCTCTAGACAATGAGCAGTTCTTC. This gives the protein CSALDNEQFF.

This clonotype has a count of ten or more. A much larger clone differs by one base, so this may be a read error. This CDR3 is CASSSGTGGYTF. The CDR3 DNA sequence: TGTGCCAGCAGTTCCGGGACGGGTGGCTACACCTTC. This chain links TRBV12-3 or TRBV12-4 with TRBJ1-2, with D maybe TRBD1 (5 bases). V was trimmed by 4 bases and J by 7 bases, leaving 10 bases between them. This CDR3 comprises 12 residues.

This clonotype was detected many times. The chain joins TRBV29-1 to TRBJ2-7; no clear D. Germline loops: CDR1 SQVTM, CDR2 ANQGSEA. The CDR3 length is 13 residues. V lost 8 bases and J lost 0, with 14 bases in between. The CDR3 nucleotides are TGCAGCTTTACATATCAAAACTCCTACGAGCAGTACTTC. It translates to CSFTYQNSYEQYF.

V usage is TRBV15 and J usage is TRBJ1-4; the match to TRBD1 covers 9 bases. The CDR3 is 14 residues long. Germline V CDR1 and CDR2: LNHNV, YYDKDF (reference sequence). The V segment lost 6 bases and the J segment 7 bases; nucleotides outside the gene matches: 6. In DNA, the CDR3 is TGTGCCACCAGGGGGACAGGGTCGGGTGAAAAACTGTTTTTT. This gives the protein CATRGTGSGEKLFF.

CDR3 protein: CASSYGGGAGNTIYF. The CDR3 region has the DNA TGTGCCAGCAGCTACGGGGGCGGGGCCGGAAACACCATATATTTT. This chain links TRBV6-2 or TRBV6-3 with TRBJ1-3, with TRBD1 as a possible D gene (6 bases). V was clipped by 6 bases and J by 4 bases, with 16 bases between them. Germline V CDR1 and CDR2: MNHEY, SVGEGT. The CDR3 loop spans 15 amino acids.

The V and J genes are TRBV5-1 and TRBJ1-1, with unresolved D. CDR1 is SGHRS and CDR2 is YFSETQ in the germline V gene. V was cut by 4 bases and J by 2 bases, with 9 bases left in between. The CDR3 loop spans 13 amino acids. In DNA form, the CDR3 reads TGCGCCAGCAGCGTGCACTTAAACACTGAAGCTTTCTTT. Translated, it gives CASSVHLNTEAFF. The full variable domain, its missing parts supplied by reference TRBV5-1 and TRBJ1-1, is KAGVTQTPRYLIKTRGQQVTLSCSPISGHRSVSWYQQTPGQGLQFLFEYFSETQRNKGNFPGRFSGRQFSNSRSEMNVSTLELGDSALYLCASSVHLNTEAFFGQGTRLTVV.

This clonotype has at least ten counts. V usage is TRBV24-1 and J usage is TRBJ2-3, with 7 bases lining up with TRBD2. Trimming removed 4 bases from V and 3 bases from J; junction bases left unmatched: 9. The CDR3 is 16 amino acids. Germline loops: CDR1 KGHDR, CDR2 SFDVKD. CDR3 nucleotides: TGTGCCACCAGTGACCCGTGGCGGGAGTTGACAGATACGCAGTATTTT. Translated: CATSDPWRELTDTQYF.

The rearrangement uses TRBV6-2 or TRBV6-3 and TRBJ1-2, with D hard to call. The germline V and J ends were trimmed by 11 bases and 0 bases, with 16 bases remaining between them. The CDR3 is 14 residues long. The germline V gene has CDR1 MNHEY and CDR2 SVGEGT. The CDR3 sequence is CAVSYGEANYGYTF. The CDR3 nucleotides read TGTGCCGTCAGTTACGGGGAAGCTAACTATGGCTACACCTTC.

The V and J genes are TRBV20-1 and TRBJ2-3, with 9 nucleotides matching TRBD2. V was pared by 0 bases and J by 5 bases, with 6 bases of the junction left unmatched. In germline, CDR1 is DFQATT, CDR2 SNEGSKA (reference sequence). The CDR3 is made up of 15 amino acids. As DNA, the CDR3 is TGCAGTGCTAGAGATCGCGGGAGGGCAATAGATACGCAGTATTTT. Its translation: CSARDRGRAIDTQYF.

This clonotype was picked up many times. The chain uses TRBV3-1 and TRBJ1-2, with 9 positions matching TRBD1. The length of the CDR3 is 16 residues. Trimming removed 3 bases from V and 7 bases from J; junction bases left unmatched: 12. The germline gives CDR1 LGHDT, CDR2 YNNKEL (reference sequence). The CDR3 DNA reads TGTGCCAGCAGCCAGGACCAGGGACAGGGTGCTGCTGGCTACACCTTC. Protein product: CASSQDQGQGAAGYTF.

The rearrangement links TRBV20-1 to TRBJ2-2; possibly TRBD2 for D (5 bases). The ends were cut back, 1 base at V and 1 base at J, with 13 bases in the middle. CDR3 size: 16 residues. Germline V lookup: CDR1 DFQATT, CDR2 SNEGSKA (reference sequence). The CDR3 DNA is TGCAGTGCTAGAGTTTCTAGCAGAGAGAACACCGGGGAGCTGTTTTTT. Translating it yields CSARVSSRENTGELFF.

As for this clonotype: Its ends do not fully match the called genes, so a read error is possible. The genes are TRBV7-9 and TRBJ2-3, with a possible D match to TRBD2 (5 bases). The CDR3 contains 12 residues. Germline CDR1 SEHNR, CDR2 FQNEAQ (reference sequence). DNA for the CDR3: TGTGCCAGCAGCCGACTCGGGAATACGCGGTATTTT. Protein: CASSRLGNTRYF.

The rearrangement uses TRBV12-3 or TRBV12-4 and TRBJ2-2, with D hard to call. Trimming took 3 bases from V and 2 from J, leaving 19 bases between them. CDR3 size: 18 residues. CDR3 region: CASSFGTGSTLNTGELFF. The DNA of the CDR3 is TGTGCCAGCAGTTTTGGCACCGGTAGCACATTAAACACCGGGGAGCTGTTTTTT.

Sample share makes this clonotype medium-sized. This chain connects TRBV6-1 to TRBJ2-2, with 8 nucleotides matching TRBD1. The J segment lost 7 bases and the V segment lost 6 bases, leaving 7 bases of the junction unmatched. Germline values: CDR1 MNHNS, CDR2 SASEGT. CDR3 length: 14 residues. The CDR3 DNA reads as TGTGCCAGCAGATGGACAGGGCTTCACGGGGAGCTGTTTTTT. Residues: CASRWTGLHGELFF.

Points on this clonotype: Germline is not matched at one junction end, which may reflect a read error. This rearrangement joins TRBV12-5 to TRBJ1-5; D is ambiguous. CDR3 length equals 13 residues. CDR1 is LGHNT, CDR2 FRNRAP, per germline. The chain's CDR3 is CASCLGGSQPQHF. CDR3 in DNA: TGCGCTAGTTGTTTGGGAGGGTCTCAGCCCCAGCATTTT.

This clonotype was counted at least ten times. No DNA is shown, since the ends of the CDR3 on it are uncertain; the CDR3 is the one TCRdb lists. The chain carries TRBV28 and TRBJ2-3; the table calls TRBD1, which could not be checked here. CDR1 and CDR2 from the germline V gene are MDHEN and SYDVKM. The CDR3 has 16 amino acids, counting both end residues. CDR3 residues: CASSPLWDRGRDTQYF.

The V gene is TRBV2, the J gene TRBJ1-6, with TRBD1 as a possible D gene (5 bases). Germline-derived CDR1 and CDR2 are SNHLY and FYNNEI. V lost 3 bases and J 12 bases, leaving 9 bases between the germline ends. The CDR3 covers 12 residues. The CDR3 is CASSDGHGPLHF. CDR3 sequence (DNA): TGTGCCAGCAGTGACGGACACGGACCCCTCCACTTT.

The chain employs TRBV11-2 and TRBJ1-1; a possible D gene is TRBD1 (5 bases). Between the trimmed V and J ends, which lost 3 bases and 4 bases, there was a span of 12 bases. CDR3 length: 14 residues. CDR1 and CDR2 (germline): SGHAT, FQNNGV. CDR3 sequence reads: CASSLKGLGTEAFF. CDR3 nucleotide sequence: TGTGCCAGCAGCTTGAAGGGGTTAGGCACTGAAGCTTTCTTT.

This clonotype showed up many times. The rearrangement uses TRBV2 and TRBJ2-7, with 11 bases identical to TRBD1. Losses at the gene ends were 5 bases for V and 5 bases for J; bases not matched to a gene: 8. The germline gives CDR1 SNHLY, CDR2 FYNNEI. CDR3 length equals 15 residues. DNA for the CDR3: TGTGCCAGCAGTAAAACCGGGACAGGGGGTAACGAGCAGTACTTC. This gives the protein CASSKTGTGGNEQYF.

This clonotype was counted ten times or more. This sequence joins TRBV6-2 or TRBV6-3 and TRBJ1-5; possible D gene TRBD1, 5 bases. V shed 3 bases and J shed 5 bases, with 26 bases lying between them. Germline values: CDR1 MNHEY, CDR2 SVGEGT. The CDR3 runs 19 residues. The CDR3 DNA sequence: TGTGCCAGCAGTTATAACAAGGGAGGAAGCCGGGACGTATATCAGCCCCAGCATTTT. It yields the protein CASSYNKGGSRDVYQPQHF.

This clonotype showed up many times. A much larger clone lies one base from this, so it may be a read error. V usage is TRBV24-1 and J usage is TRBJ2-7, with 8 bases that match TRBD2. The J segment lost 7 bases and the V segment lost 5 bases, leaving 3 bases of the junction unmatched. The germline V gene encodes CDR1 KGHDR and CDR2 SFDVKD. The CDR3 has 12 residues. Here the CDR3 reads CATSGPGGEQYF. For the CDR3, the DNA is TGTGCCACCAGTGGCCCGGGGGGGGAGCAGTACTTC.